The 18 T cell receptor beta chains listed next were all sequenced from one sample in a study of T cells in Graves' hyperthyroidism and ophthalmopathy. Researchers took RNA transcripts and amplified the TCR beta CDR3 regions from them. In the first-round RT-PCR of the TCR CDR3, the HTBI primer set was used. TCRdb reprocessed the multiplex PCR reads with MiXCR, giving one entry per CDR3 protein. The data contain hundreds of thousands of distinct CDR3 sequences, approximately 13% of them singletons. Sequencing used blood. The receptors stem from a woman aged 25 to 45 with Graves' hyperthyroidism that later progressed to Graves' ophthalmopathy.

This clonotype has ten or more counts. V gene TRBV14 combines with J gene TRBJ2-5; D ambiguous. The CDR3 sequence is 11 residues long. Trimming took off 1 base at V and 10 bases at J, with 7 bases between the two ends. The germline gives CDR1 SGHDN, CDR2 FVKESK. The chain's CDR3 is CASSQAGFQYF. The DNA of the CDR3 is TGTGCCAGCAGCCAAGCAGGTTTCCAGTACTTC. Full variable domain (remainder filled in from reference TRBV14 and TRBJ2-5): EAGVTQFPSHSVIEKGQTVTLRCDPISGHDNLYWYRRVMGKEIKFLLHFVKESKQDESGMPNNRFLAERTGGTYSTLKVQPAELEDSGVYFCASSQAGFQYFGPGTRLLVL.

In its sample, this clonotype was seen many times. The CDR3 region is CASSLSLRAPEYEQYF. The CDR3 region has the DNA TGTGCCAGCAGTTTAAGTTTGCGGGCCCCTGAGTACGAGCAGTACTTC. The chain carries TRBV12-3 or TRBV12-4 and TRBJ2-7, with D perhaps matching TRBD2 (5 bases). Trimming took 2 bases from V and 4 from J, leaving 18 bases between them. CDR3 length: 16 residues.

Remarks on this clonotype: This clone may be a read error of a much larger clone one base away. V and J are TRBV7-3 and TRBJ1-2; D is undetermined. This CDR3 spans 13 amino acids. From germline, CDR1 is SGHTA and CDR2 FQGTGA. V was pared by 1 base and J by 6 bases, with 9 bases between. CDR3 sequence: CASSLKDGHGYTF. The CDR3 DNA reads as TGTGCCAGCAGCTTAAAAGACGGGCATGGCTACACCTTC.

This clonotype has ten or more counts. The chain recombines TRBV15 with TRBJ2-1; 8 bases align to TRBD2. V was pared by 1 base and J by 5 bases, with 7 bases of the junction left unmatched. The germline gives CDR1 LNHNV, CDR2 YYDKDF (reference sequence). CDR3 size: 16 residues. The DNA for the CDR3 is TGTGCCACCAGCAGAGGGAGGCTAGCGGGCCACAATGAGCAGTTCTTC. Protein sequence: CATSRGRLAGHNEQFF. The complete variable domain, with remaining parts taken from reference TRBV15 and TRBJ2-1, reads DAMVIQNPRYQVTQFGKPVTLSCSQTLNHNVMYWYQQKSSQAPKLLFHYYDKDFNNEADTPDNFQSRRPNTSFCFLDIRSPGLGDTAMYLCATSRGRLAGHNEQFFGPGTRLTVL.

This clonotype was picked up a small number of times. The chain recombines TRBV19 with TRBJ2-7, with 8 bases matching TRBD2. V dropped 0 bases and J dropped 3; count of bases not matched to a gene: 10. The CDR3 runs to 17 residues. Looked up from germline, CDR1 is LNHDA and CDR2 is SQIVND (reference sequence). The CDR3 nucleotides are TGTGCCAGTAGTATAGATAGACCGGGACTAGGAGTCTACGAGCAGTACTTC. This codes for CASSIDRPGLGVYEQYF.

This clonotype was counted at least ten times. The chain joins TRBV2 to TRBJ2-3; TRBD2 agrees at 8 bases. Germline-derived CDR1 and CDR2 are SNHLY and FYNNEI. V shed 11 bases and J 3 bases; nucleotides not matched to a gene: 10. The length of the CDR3 is 14 residues. The CDR3: CADRVAGGTDTQYF. The DNA of the CDR3 is TGTGCCGACCGCGTGGCGGGGGGAACAGATACGCAGTATTTT.

This clonotype was counted only a few times. CDR3 sequence (DNA): TGCAGTGCTCCTCTTGGGTACACTGAAGCTTTCTTT. It codes for CSAPLGYTEAFF. The chain is built from TRBV20-1 and TRBJ1-1; D gene uncertain. CDR3 length equals 12 residues. The germline V gene encodes CDR1 DFQATT and CDR2 SNEGSKA (reference sequence). The V gene lost 5 bases and the J gene lost 3 bases, with 10 bases spanning the gap.

This chain links TRBV3-1 with TRBJ1-5, with D uncertain. The V end lost 1 base, the J end lost 13 bases, and 11 bases lay between the germline ends. CDR1 is LGHDT, CDR2 YNNKEL, per germline (reference sequence). This CDR3 comprises 12 residues. CDR3 nucleotide sequence: TGTGCCAGCAGCCAAGGTAGTATAACGCAGCATTTT. Residues: CASSQGSITQHF.

The chain links TRBV7-3 to TRBJ2-1; 11 nucleotides line up with TRBD1. The CDR3 runs to 15 residues. Per the germline V gene, CDR1 is SGHTA and CDR2 is FQGTGA. V was pared by 5 bases and J by 6 bases, with 6 bases of the junction left unmatched. CDR3 bases: TGTGCCAGCAGCCCGGGGACAGGGGGAGTCAATGAGCAGTTCTTC. Protein: CASSPGTGGVNEQFF. The whole variable domain, filled in from reference TRBV7-3 and TRBJ2-1, reads GAGVSQTPSNKVTEKGKYVELRCDPISGHTALYWYRQSLGQGPEFLIYFQGTGAADDSGLPNDRFFAVRPEGSVSTLKIQRTERGDSAVYLCASSPGTGGVNEQFFGPGTRLTVL.

This clonotype was counted a few times. The chain couples TRBV6-2 or TRBV6-3 to TRBJ2-7; D remains ambiguous. V shed 3 bases and J shed 5 bases, with 5 bases lying between them. CDR1 and CDR2 (germline): MNHEY, SVGEGT. The CDR3 is 11 amino acids. The CDR3 region has the DNA TGTGCCAGCAGTTATAATGACGAGCAGTACTTC. Translation gives CASSYNDEQYF.

Details on this clonotype: Because the CDR3 is missing its conserved closing phenylalanine or tryptophan, this is likely a read error. The genes are TRBV10-2 and TRBJ1-1; TRBD1 matches at 7 bases. CDR1 is WSHSY, CDR2 SAAADI, per germline. The V gene end was trimmed by 4 bases and the J gene end by 0 bases; junction bases not matched to a gene: 8. The CDR3 loop spans 16 amino acids. The CDR3 coding sequence is TGCGCCAGCAGTGGCATTACAGGGGCCATGAACACTGAAGCTTTCCTT. This translates into CASSGITGAMNTEAFL.

This clonotype showed up many times. The chain uses TRBV11-3 and TRBJ2-2, with D maybe TRBD2 (6 bases). CDR3 length: 16 residues. V was clipped by 0 bases and J by 7 bases, with 15 bases between them. In germline, CDR1 is SGHNT, CDR2 YENEEA. CDR3 DNA sequence: TGTGCCAGCAGCTTAGATCTGATGCTAGCGAGCGGGGAGCTGTTTTTT. Translation gives CASSLDLMLASGELFF.

In its sample, this clonotype was seen many times. The chain carries TRBV7-8 and TRBJ2-6; D may correspond to TRBD1 or TRBD2 (5 bases each). CDR3 size: 17 residues. Trimming pared 2 bases from V and 2 bases from J, leaving 13 bases between. The germline CDR1 and CDR2 sequences are SGHVS and FQNEAQ. The chain's CDR3 is CASSLNSLGAGANVLTF. CDR3 DNA sequence: TGTGCCAGCAGCTTAAACAGTCTGGGGGCTGGGGCCAACGTCCTGACTTTC. The complete variable domain, with remaining parts taken from reference TRBV7-8 and TRBJ2-6, reads GAGVSQSPRYKVAKRGQDVALRCDPISGHVSLFWYQQALGQGPEFLTYFQNEAQLDKSGLPSDRFFAERPEGSVSTLKIQRTQQEDSAVYLCASSLNSLGAGANVLTFGAGSRLTVL.

With regard to this clonotype: One end of the junction does not line up with germline, which may come from a read error. CDR3 sequence reads: CTSSYHKDQPQHF. In nucleotides, the CDR3 is TGTACCAGCAGTTACCACAAGGATCAGCCCCAGCATTTT. J is TRBJ1-5 and V is TRBV6-2 or TRBV6-3; D is ambiguous. Germline loops: CDR1 MNHEY, CDR2 SVGEGT. The length of the CDR3 is 13 residues.

J is TRBJ1-5 and V is TRBV3-1; 7 bases line up with TRBD1. There are 20 residues in the CDR3. The germline V gene has CDR1 LGHDT and CDR2 YNNKEL (reference sequence). V shed 0 bases and J 5 bases; nucleotides not matched to a gene: 19. The CDR3 protein is CASSQDKKGAGNYPHQPQHF. In DNA form, the CDR3 reads TGTGCCAGCAGCCAAGATAAGAAGGGGGCGGGGAACTACCCTCATCAGCCCCAGCATTTT.

The table lists this clonotype with a few counts. This may come from a read error, since a much larger clone is one base off. The rearrangement links TRBV2 to TRBJ1-5; the D is unclear. The V and J ends lost 8 bases and 7 bases respectively, with 18 bases between them. CDR3 length: 14 residues. Germline V gene sequence: CDR1 SNHLY, CDR2 FYNNEI. CDR3 sequence reads: CASGSGPASQPQHF. In DNA, the CDR3 is TGTGCCAGCGGCTCCGGTCCGGCTTCCCAGCCCCAGCATTTT.

This clonotype was seen ten or more times. The V call is TRBV11-1, the J call TRBJ2-1, with unresolved D. V was shortened by 0 bases and J by 2 bases, with 11 bases between the two germline ends. The CDR3 is 16 residues long. Germline lookup yields CDR1 SGHAT and CDR2 FQDESV (reference sequence). In DNA form, the CDR3 reads TGTGCCAGCAGCTTAGCGGGGATGTCTCCCTACAATGAGCAGTTCTTC. This sequence encodes CASSLAGMSPYNEQFF.

CDR3 nucleotides: TGTGCCAGCAATCTCCTAGCGGGAGGAGTAGATACGCAGTATTTT. As protein: CASNLLAGGVDTQYF. The rearrangement links TRBV13 to TRBJ2-3; 11 bases agree with TRBD2. The CDR3 has 15 amino acids. The junction had 8 bases not matched to a gene; V was cut back by 7 bases and J by 5 bases. Germline CDR1 is PRHDT and CDR2 is FYEKMQ (reference sequence).